Listed below are T cell receptor beta chains from one sample, sequenced in a study of CD8+CD57+ T cells in acquired aplastic anemia. Via MiXCR, TCRdb re-called the reads, giving one row per CDR3 protein. This sample has some 150,000 distinct CDR3 sequences, with less than 60% found just once. The sample comprised sorted CD4+, CD8+, or CD8+CD57+ T cells (not recorded which) from PBMCs. Receptors were obtained from a human donor with aplastic anemia. Each CDR3 is given with its conserved first and last residue. A D gene is named only where the DNA matches it firmly. Some rows have no size entry. The others give once, few or many, or a class for an expanded clone.

clone_size j_call v_call d_call cdr3_aa cdr3_nt
many TRBJ1-2 TRBV2 . CASSGRQGGYTF TGTGCCAGCTCCGGCAGGCAGGGCGGCTACACCTTC
. TRBJ2-1 TRBV10-3 TRBD2 CAIQRGDSYNEQFF TGTGCCATTCAGCGGGGGGACTCCTACAATGAGCAGTTCTTC
many TRBJ2-1 TRBV4-2 TRBD2 CASSPLPSGGPEQFF TGTGCCAGCAGCCCACTACCTAGCGGGGGCCCCGAGCAGTTCTTC
many TRBJ1-1 TRBV5-6 . CASSFSGAEAFF TGTGCCAGCAGCTTCTCCGGGGCTGAAGCTTTCTTT
many TRBJ2-1 TRBV7-8 TRBD1 CASSLRQGAPYNEQFF TGTGCCAGCAGCCTCAGACAGGGGGCCCCCTACAATGAGCAGTTCTTC
many TRBJ2-3 TRBV11-2 . CASSARSSGTDTQYF TGTGCCAGCAGCGCGAGATCAAGTGGCACAGATACGCAGTATTTT
. TRBJ2-3 TRBV20-1 . CSAPEGGGTDTQYF TGCAGTGCTCCCGAGGGGGGCGGCACAGATACGCAGTATTTT
many TRBJ2-7 TRBV27 . CASRGSWAGEQYF TGTGCCAGCAGGGGGTCATGGGCGGGGGAGCAGTACTTC
. TRBJ2-7 TRBV7-6 . CASSRLDSYEQYF TGTGCCAGCAGCCGACTAGACAGCTACGAGCAGTACTTC
many TRBJ1-2 TRBV29-1 TRBD1 CSVEGYRGQRYGYTF TGCAGCGTTGAAGGTTACAGGGGGCAGCGCTATGGCTACACCTTC
. TRBJ2-7 TRBV7-3 . CASSSGIIYEQYF TGTGCCAGCAGTTCTGGCATTATCTACGAGCAGTACTTC
many TRBJ2-2 TRBV27 . CASIGWQNDANTGELFF TGTGCCAGCATAGGGTGGCAGAATGACGCGAACACCGGGGAGCTGTTTTTT
. TRBJ2-5 TRBV20-1 . CSARDQSETQYF TGCAGTGCGCGGGATCAATCAGAGACCCAGTACTTC
. TRBJ2-7 TRBV10-3 TRBD2 CAISAGLAGVNEQYF TGTGCCATCAGTGCGGGACTAGCGGGGGTGAACGAGCAGTACTTC
many TRBJ1-1 TRBV7-8 . CASIERERTEAFF TGTGCCAGCATCGAGCGGGAAAGGACTGAAGCTTTCTTT
few TRBJ2-7 TRBV4-1 TRBD1 CASSRTGQGEYEQYF TGCGCCAGCAGCCGGACGGGACAGGGGGAATACGAGCAGTACTTC
. TRBJ2-3 TRBV29-1 TRBD2 CSVAAGGRADTQYF TGCAGCGTTGCGGCGGGAGGTAGGGCAGATACGCAGTATTTT
. TRBJ2-2 TRBV24-1 TRBD2 CATSDPRGEGTGELFF TGTGCCACCAGTGACCCTCGCGGGGAGGGAACCGGGGAGCTGTTTTTT
. TRBJ1-2 TRBV10-2 TRBD1 CASSDGGQGSYGYTF TGCGCCAGCAGTGATGGAGGACAGGGCAGCTATGGCTACACCTTC
. TRBJ2-1 TRBV9 TRBD2 CASSPGSGTYNEQFF TGTGCCAGCAGCCCCGGTAGCGGGACTTACAATGAGCAGTTCTTC
. TRBJ2-7 TRBV9 . CASSAGIPYEQYF TGTGCCAGCAGCGCCGGGATCCCCTACGAGCAGTACTTC
. TRBJ2-5 TRBV7-7 . CASSFGVRETQYF TGTGCCAGCAGCTTCGGTGTGAGGGAGACCCAGTACTTC
. TRBJ2-5 TRBV15 . CATRPFGQTQETQYF TGTGCCACCAGACCCTTCGGACAGACCCAAGAGACCCAGTACTTC
few TRBJ1-1 TRBV7-2 . CASSSHIEPNTEAFF TGTGCCAGCAGCTCCCATATTGAACCGAACACTGAAGCTTTCTTT
. TRBJ1-4 TRBV6-2/TRBV6-3 TRBD1 CASSHTGGRKLFF TGTGCCAGCAGTCATACAGGGGGCAGGAAACTGTTTTTT
many TRBJ2-1 TRBV6-1 . CASSDGPHNEQFF TGTGCCAGCAGTGACGGACCCCACAATGAGCAGTTCTTC
few TRBJ2-2 TRBV10-3 TRBD2 CASSARLAGADTGELFF TGTGCCAGCAGTGCCCGACTAGCGGGGGCGGACACCGGGGAGCTGTTTTTT
. TRBJ1-1 TRBV10-2 TRBD1 CASSRGQGAEAFF TGCGCCAGCAGCCGCGGACAGGGTGCTGAAGCTTTCTTT
. TRBJ2-3 TRBV20-1 TRBD2 CSARRGLAGTDTQYF TGCAGTGCCCGGCGCGGACTAGCGGGAACAGATACGCAGTATTTT
. TRBJ2-7 TRBV7-2 . CASSLERASYEQYF TGTGCCAGCAGCTTAGAACGGGCTTCGTACGAGCAGTACTTC
. TRBJ2-5 TRBV5-1 . CASSPSGTSGQTQYF TGCGCCAGCAGCCCCTCCGGGACATCGGGACAGACCCAGTACTTC
. TRBJ1-1 TRBV6-2/TRBV6-3 . CASSYSSALTEAFF TGTGCCAGCAGTTACTCATCGGCGTTGACTGAAGCTTTCTTT
. TRBJ1-1 TRBV19 TRBD1 CASKGTENTEAFF TGTGCCAGTAAAGGGACAGAGAACACTGAAGCTTTCTTT
. TRBJ2-1 TRBV24-1 TRBD2 CATSVGAGGPYNEQFF TGTGCCACCAGTGTGGGTGCGGGGGGGCCCTACAATGAGCAGTTCTTC
many TRBJ2-3 TRBV11-2 TRBD2 CASSSREANTDTQYF TGTGCCAGCAGCTCTCGGGAGGCCAACACAGATACGCAGTATTTT
. TRBJ2-5 TRBV24-1 . CATSDLGGQETQYF TGTGCCACCAGTGATTTGGGAGGCCAAGAGACCCAGTACTTC
many TRBJ2-2 TRBV10-3 . CAIRDSTGELFF TGTGCCATCAGGGACAGCACCGGGGAGCTGTTTTTT
. TRBJ2-2 TRBV7-9 . CASSFGPGTGELFF TGTGCCAGCAGCTTTGGGCCGGGCACCGGGGAGCTGTTTTTT
. TRBJ1-5 TRBV20-1 . CSAHDGINQPQHF TGCAGTGCTCACGACGGGATCAATCAGCCCCAGCATTTT
many TRBJ2-7 TRBV2 . CARSSQDRRNDEQYF TGTGCCAGATCCTCCCAGGACAGAAGAAACGACGAGCAGTACTTC
. TRBJ1-1 TRBV2 TRBD1 CASSSGQGFTEAFF TGTGCCAGCAGCTCGGGACAGGGTTTCACTGAAGCTTTCTTT
. TRBJ2-1 TRBV9 . CASSERRKDYNEQFF TGTGCCAGCAGTGAGAGGCGGAAAGACTACAATGAGCAGTTCTTC
. TRBJ1-2 TRBV25-1 . CASSESQDGIGGYTF TGTGCCAGCAGTGAATCCCAGGATGGTATCGGTGGCTACACCTTC
. TRBJ2-5 TRBV7-2 . CASSREETQYF TGTGCCAGCAGCAGGGAAGAGACCCAGTACTTC
. TRBJ2-7 TRBV12-3/TRBV12-4 . CASNGHYGSYEQYF TGTGCCAGCAACGGACACTACGGATCCTACGAGCAGTACTTC
few TRBJ1-4 TRBV18 TRBD1 CASSRGQKNEKLFF TGTGCCAGCTCACGGGGACAGAAGAATGAAAAACTGTTTTTT
. TRBJ1-1 TRBV14 . CASSRDRKNTEAFF TGTGCCAGCAGCCGAGACAGGAAGAACACTGAAGCTTTCTTT
. TRBJ2-7 TRBV29-1 TRBD2 CSVLRGLEAAYEQYF TGCAGCGTTCTTCGGGGACTAGAAGCCGCCTACGAGCAGTACTTC
many TRBJ1-1 TRBV7-6 . CASSLGRAMNTEAFF TGTGCCAGCAGCTTAGGTAGGGCCATGAACACTGAAGCTTTCTTT
many TRBJ2-7 TRBV6-2/TRBV6-3 . CASGHPGVEQYF TGTGCCAGCGGTCACCCAGGGGTCGAGCAGTACTTC
. TRBJ2-5 TRBV24-1 TRBD2 CATSGTSGRGGRETQYF TGTGCCACCAGTGGCACTAGCGGGCGAGGTGGGAGAGAGACCCAGTACTTC
. TRBJ1-1 TRBV5-5 . CASSLVPGSNTEAFF TGTGCCAGCAGCTTGGTTCCGGGCTCGAACACTGAAGCTTTCTTT
. TRBJ2-3 TRBV25-1 TRBD1 CASSVTGSSTDTQYF TGTGCCAGCAGTGTGACAGGGTCTAGCACAGATACGCAGTATTTT
. TRBJ1-5 TRBV9 . CASSVGTVNQPQHF TGTGCCAGCAGCGTGGGGACGGTGAATCAGCCCCAGCATTTT
. TRBJ1-6 TRBV19 . CASSHGRRQPLHF TGTGCCAGTAGTCACGGACGGAGACAACCCCTCCACTTT